This TCR beta chain was sequenced in a study of control samples from healthy donors and cancer patients. This clone was found once. Measured with immunoSEQ multiplex PCR; TCRdb has only the in-frame clones, and not every one. The sample has tens of thousands of clones; 75% to 90% are singletons. The germline V gene has CDR1 SNHLY and CDR2 FYNNEI. CDR3 length equals 14 residues. Unmatched junction bases numbered 5, after V lost 6 bases and J lost 0 bases. The chain employs TRBV2 and TRBJ2-7, with 7 bases matching TRBD1. The source is a man in his sixties in good health. Sample: blood. DNA of the CDR3: TGTGCCAGCAGGACAGGGCTCCTCTCCTACGAGCAGTACTTC. Translation gives CASRTGLLSYEQYF.